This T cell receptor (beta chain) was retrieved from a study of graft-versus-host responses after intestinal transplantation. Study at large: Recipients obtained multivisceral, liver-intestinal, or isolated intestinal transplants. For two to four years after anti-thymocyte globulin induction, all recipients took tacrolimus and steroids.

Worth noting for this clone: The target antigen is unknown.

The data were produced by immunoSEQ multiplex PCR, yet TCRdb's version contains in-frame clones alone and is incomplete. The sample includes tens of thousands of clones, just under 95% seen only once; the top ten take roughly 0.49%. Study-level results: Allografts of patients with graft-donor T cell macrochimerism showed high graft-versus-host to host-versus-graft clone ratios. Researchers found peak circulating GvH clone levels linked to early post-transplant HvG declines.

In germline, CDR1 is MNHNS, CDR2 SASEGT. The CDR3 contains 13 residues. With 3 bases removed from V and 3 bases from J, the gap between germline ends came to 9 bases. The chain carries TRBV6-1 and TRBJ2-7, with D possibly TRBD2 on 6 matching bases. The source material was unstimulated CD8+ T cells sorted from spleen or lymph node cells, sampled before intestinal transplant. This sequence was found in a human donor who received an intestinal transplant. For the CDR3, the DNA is TGTGCCAGCAGTGACAGGGAGGACTACGAGCAGTACTTC. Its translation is CASSDREDYEQYF.